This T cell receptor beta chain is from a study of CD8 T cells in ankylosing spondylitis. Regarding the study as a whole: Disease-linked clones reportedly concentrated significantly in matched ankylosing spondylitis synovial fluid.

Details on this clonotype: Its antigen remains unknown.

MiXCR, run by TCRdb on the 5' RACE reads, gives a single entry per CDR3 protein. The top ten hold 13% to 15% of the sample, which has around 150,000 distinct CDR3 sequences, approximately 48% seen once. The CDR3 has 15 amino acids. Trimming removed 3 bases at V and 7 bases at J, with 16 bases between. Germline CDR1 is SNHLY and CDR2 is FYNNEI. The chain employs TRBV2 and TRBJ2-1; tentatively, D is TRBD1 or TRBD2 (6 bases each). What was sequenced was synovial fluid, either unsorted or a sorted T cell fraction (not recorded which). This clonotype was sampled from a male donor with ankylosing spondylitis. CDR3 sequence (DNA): TGTGCCAGCAGTGATAGGGGGGCGTCGAAAAATGAGCAGTTCTTC. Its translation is CASSDRGASKNEQFF.